The rows below give T cell receptor beta chains drawn from one sample of a study of control samples from healthy donors and cancer patients. Profiled with immunoSEQ multiplex PCR; TCRdb holds only in-frame clones, not every one. The sample yields 150,000 to 200,000 clones, about 94% seen once. The sequenced sample consisted of blood. The receptors shown here come from a middle-aged woman in good health. CDR3s include the opening cysteine and the closing phenylalanine or tryptophan. Each record gives: CDR3 length, V gene, clone size, D gene, J gene, CDR3 DNA, CDR3 protein. The D gene is left open where the match is weak. Rows give clone size only sometimes, using once, few, many, or a class for an expanded clone.

cdr3_length: 16
v_call: TRBV4-3
clone_size: .
d_call: .
j_call: TRBJ1-3
cdr3_nt: TGCGCCAGCAGCCAAACCGGGACGGACTCTGGAAACACCATATATTTT
cdr3_aa: CASSQTGTDSGNTIYF

cdr3_length: 16
v_call: TRBV3-1/TRBV3-2
clone_size: .
d_call: .
j_call: TRBJ1-2
cdr3_nt: TGTGCCAGCAGCCCCTTACTCGGGGATCGAAGCTATGGCTACACCTTC
cdr3_aa: CASSPLLGDRSYGYTF

cdr3_length: 15
v_call: TRBV6-5
clone_size: .
d_call: .
j_call: TRBJ1-2
cdr3_nt: TGTGCCAGCAGTTACTCTTTACAGGTTGGACTTGGCTACACCTTC
cdr3_aa: CASSYSLQVGLGYTF

cdr3_length: 15
v_call: TRBV10-3
clone_size: .
d_call: .
j_call: TRBJ1-6
cdr3_nt: TGTGCCATCAGTGAGTCCCGGCAGTCAGGTTCACCCCTCCACTTT
cdr3_aa: CAISESRQSGSPLHF

cdr3_length: 14
v_call: TRBV5-5
clone_size: .
d_call: .
j_call: TRBJ1-2
cdr3_nt: TGTGCCAGCAGCTTGGGAGGGGACCGGTATGGCTACACCTTC
cdr3_aa: CASSLGGDRYGYTF

cdr3_length: 14
v_call: TRBV7-9
clone_size: .
d_call: .
j_call: TRBJ2-7
cdr3_nt: TGTGCCAGCAGCTTAGCTGTCAGCCCCTACGAGCAGTACTTC
cdr3_aa: CASSLAVSPYEQYF

cdr3_length: 14
v_call: TRBV6-5
clone_size: .
d_call: TRBD1
j_call: TRBJ1-5
cdr3_nt: TGTGCCAGCAGTTACTCCCAGGGGGGTCAGCCCCAGCATTTT
cdr3_aa: CASSYSQGGQPQHF

cdr3_length: 15
v_call: TRBV7-2
clone_size: .
d_call: TRBD2
j_call: TRBJ2-7
cdr3_nt: TGTGCCAGCAGCGGCGCGGGAGCCGGTTCATACGAGCAGTACTTC
cdr3_aa: CASSGAGAGSYEQYF

cdr3_length: 19
v_call: TRBV4-1
clone_size: .
d_call: .
j_call: TRBJ1-4
cdr3_nt: TGCGCCAGCAGCCAAGTAACAAGTGTTTTTTTAAGTGGTAATGAAAAACTGTTTTTT
cdr3_aa: CASSQVTSVFLSGNEKLFF

cdr3_length: 13
v_call: TRBV2
clone_size: .
d_call: TRBD1
j_call: TRBJ1-2
cdr3_nt: TGTGCCAGCAGCCGGGACAGGGGGCGCGGCTACACCTTC
cdr3_aa: CASSRDRGRGYTF

cdr3_length: 13
v_call: TRBV11-2
clone_size: .
d_call: .
j_call: TRBJ1-6
cdr3_nt: TGTGCCAGCAGCTTTGCTAGGAATTCACCCCTCCACTTT
cdr3_aa: CASSFARNSPLHF

cdr3_length: 13
v_call: TRBV5-1
clone_size: .
d_call: .
j_call: TRBJ1-1
cdr3_nt: TGCGCCAGCAGCTCGAACAGGGCCCATGAAGCTTTCTTT
cdr3_aa: CASSSNRAHEAFF

cdr3_length: 16
v_call: TRBV9
clone_size: few
d_call: .
j_call: TRBJ1-5
cdr3_nt: TGTGCCAGCAGCGCCGGTAGAAAGGCTATCAATCAGCCCCAGCATTTT
cdr3_aa: CASSAGRKAINQPQHF

cdr3_length: 13
v_call: TRBV9
clone_size: once
d_call: .
j_call: TRBJ1-2
cdr3_nt: TGTGCCAGCAGGTCCGGGTCACAGGGTGGCTACACCTTC
cdr3_aa: CASRSGSQGGYTF

cdr3_length: 15
v_call: TRBV4-3
clone_size: .
d_call: TRBD1
j_call: TRBJ1-2
cdr3_nt: TGCGCCAGCAGCCAGCTACCGGGACAGGGTAGGGGCTACACCTTC
cdr3_aa: CASSQLPGQGRGYTF

cdr3_length: 14
v_call: TRBV5-6
clone_size: .
d_call: .
j_call: TRBJ1-4
cdr3_nt: TGTGCCAGCAGCTTAGCAGGGACTAATGAAAAACTGTTTTTT
cdr3_aa: CASSLAGTNEKLFF

cdr3_length: 15
v_call: TRBV19
clone_size: .
d_call: .
j_call: TRBJ1-5
cdr3_nt: TGTGCCAGTAGTATGAGCGGGGGTGGCAATCAGCCCCAGCATTTT
cdr3_aa: CASSMSGGGNQPQHF

cdr3_length: 12
v_call: TRBV27
clone_size: .
d_call: .
j_call: TRBJ2-1
cdr3_nt: TGTGCCAGCAGCTGGCTTAGAGGTGAGCAGTTCTTC
cdr3_aa: CASSWLRGEQFF

cdr3_length: 13
v_call: TRBV6-2/TRBV6-3
clone_size: .
d_call: .
j_call: TRBJ1-1
cdr3_nt: TGTGCCAGCAGCACACAGACAGGCACTGAAGCTTTCTTT
cdr3_aa: CASSTQTGTEAFF

cdr3_length: 14
v_call: TRBV5-1
clone_size: .
d_call: .
j_call: TRBJ2-7
cdr3_nt: TGCGCCAGCAGCCTGCGCCGGGACGGCTACGAGCAGTACTTC
cdr3_aa: CASSLRRDGYEQYF

cdr3_length: 14
v_call: TRBV2
clone_size: .
d_call: .
j_call: TRBJ2-4
cdr3_nt: TGTGCCAGCAGTGAAAAGGATCTCAGGGACATTCAGTACTTC
cdr3_aa: CASSEKDLRDIQYF

cdr3_length: 13
v_call: TRBV14
clone_size: .
d_call: .
j_call: TRBJ2-7
cdr3_nt: TGTGCCAGCAGCCAACTGACCTCTTGGGAGCAGTACTTC
cdr3_aa: CASSQLTSWEQYF

cdr3_length: 16
v_call: TRBV30
clone_size: once
d_call: .
j_call: TRBJ1-5
cdr3_nt: TGTGCCTGGAGTGTACGGGGCGGCCTTAGCAATCAGCCCCAGCATTTT
cdr3_aa: CAWSVRGGLSNQPQHF

cdr3_length: 18
v_call: TRBV6-2/TRBV6-3
clone_size: .
d_call: .
j_call: TRBJ2-7
cdr3_nt: TGTGCCAGCAGTTACTCGAAGGAAGGGGCAACACTGATCTACGAGCAGTACTTC
cdr3_aa: CASSYSKEGATLIYEQYF

cdr3_length: 14
v_call: TRBV19
clone_size: .
d_call: .
j_call: TRBJ2-6
cdr3_nt: TGTGCCAGTAGTACCCCCTCTGGGGCCAACGTCCTGACTTTC
cdr3_aa: CASSTPSGANVLTF

cdr3_length: 14
v_call: TRBV4-3
clone_size: .
d_call: TRBD1
j_call: TRBJ1-1
cdr3_nt: TGCGCCAGCAGCCCACAGGGGGCTGGCACTGAAGCTTTCTTT
cdr3_aa: CASSPQGAGTEAFF

cdr3_length: 18
v_call: TRBV5-1
clone_size: .
d_call: TRBD2
j_call: TRBJ2-7
cdr3_nt: TGCGCCAGCAGCCCCGGACTAGCGGGAGGGCCCGCCTCCTACGAGCAGTACTTC
cdr3_aa: CASSPGLAGGPASYEQYF

cdr3_length: 13
v_call: TRBV5-4
clone_size: .
d_call: .
j_call: TRBJ1-2
cdr3_nt: TGTGCCAGCAGCCCAGACAATCCCTATGGCTACACCTTC
cdr3_aa: CASSPDNPYGYTF

cdr3_length: 12
v_call: TRBV19
clone_size: .
d_call: .
j_call: TRBJ1-2
cdr3_nt: TGTGCCAGTATCGGGACTGACTATGGCTACACCTTC
cdr3_aa: CASIGTDYGYTF

cdr3_length: 14
v_call: TRBV6-1
clone_size: .
d_call: .
j_call: TRBJ2-3
cdr3_nt: TGTGCCAGCAGTGAAGCTCAGGGTGCAGATACGCAGTATTTT
cdr3_aa: CASSEAQGADTQYF

cdr3_length: 15
v_call: TRBV19
clone_size: .
d_call: TRBD1
j_call: TRBJ1-1
cdr3_nt: TGTGCCAGTAGTATCCCAGGGGGCTGGAACACTGAAGCTTTCTTT
cdr3_aa: CASSIPGGWNTEAFF

cdr3_length: 16
v_call: TRBV6-5
clone_size: .
d_call: TRBD1
j_call: TRBJ1-6
cdr3_nt: TGTGCCAGCAGTTACCCCTCCGGGACAGGGAATTCACCCCTCCACTTT
cdr3_aa: CASSYPSGTGNSPLHF

cdr3_length: 12
v_call: TRBV18
clone_size: .
d_call: .
j_call: TRBJ2-7
cdr3_nt: TGTGCCAGCTCACCAGGGAGGTACGAGCAGTACTTC
cdr3_aa: CASSPGRYEQYF

cdr3_length: 15
v_call: TRBV10-3
clone_size: .
d_call: TRBD2
j_call: TRBJ2-1
cdr3_nt: TGTGCCATCGGGGGGGGACTAGCGGGACCAAATGAGCAGTTCTTC
cdr3_aa: CAIGGGLAGPNEQFF

cdr3_length: 16
v_call: TRBV4-3
clone_size: once
d_call: TRBD2
j_call: TRBJ2-7
cdr3_nt: TGCGCCAGCAGCCAACGGCTAGCGGGAGGGCTTTACGAGCAGTACTTC
cdr3_aa: CASSQRLAGGLYEQYF

cdr3_length: 13
v_call: TRBV7-8
clone_size: .
d_call: TRBD1
j_call: TRBJ1-1
cdr3_nt: TGTGCCAGCAGCTATACAGGGGATACTGAAGCTTTCTTT
cdr3_aa: CASSYTGDTEAFF

cdr3_length: 12
v_call: TRBV18
clone_size: .
d_call: .
j_call: TRBJ1-6
cdr3_nt: TGTGCCAGCTCACCGAGGAATTCACCCCTCCACTTT
cdr3_aa: CASSPRNSPLHF

cdr3_length: 13
v_call: TRBV12-3/TRBV12-4
clone_size: .
d_call: .
j_call: TRBJ1-4
cdr3_nt: TGTGCCAGCAGGTCCGGGATATCTGAAAAACTGTTTTTT
cdr3_aa: CASRSGISEKLFF

cdr3_length: 13
v_call: TRBV19
clone_size: .
d_call: .
j_call: TRBJ1-1
cdr3_nt: TGTGCCAGTAGTACTCAGGGTGACACTGAAGCTTTCTTT
cdr3_aa: CASSTQGDTEAFF

cdr3_length: 15
v_call: TRBV7-9
clone_size: .
d_call: TRBD1
j_call: TRBJ1-5
cdr3_nt: TGTGCCAGCAGCCCCGGGACAGGGAACAATCAGCCCCAGCATTTT
cdr3_aa: CASSPGTGNNQPQHF

cdr3_length: 14
v_call: TRBV4-3
clone_size: .
d_call: .
j_call: TRBJ1-2
cdr3_nt: TGCGCCAGCAGCCAAGACAGGGAGAACTATGGCTACACCTTC
cdr3_aa: CASSQDRENYGYTF

cdr3_length: 13
v_call: TRBV7-9
clone_size: .
d_call: .
j_call: TRBJ1-2
cdr3_nt: TGTGCCAGCAGCTCCCGACAGAATTATGGCTACACCTTC
cdr3_aa: CASSSRQNYGYTF

cdr3_length: 13
v_call: TRBV7-3
clone_size: .
d_call: .
j_call: TRBJ1-1
cdr3_nt: TGTGCCAGCAGCTTAAATAGAGACACTGAAGCTTTCTTT
cdr3_aa: CASSLNRDTEAFF

cdr3_length: 15
v_call: TRBV5-6
clone_size: once
d_call: .
j_call: TRBJ2-5
cdr3_nt: TGTGCCAGCAGCTCCAGAGCGGGTAGTTGGGAGACCCAGTACTTC
cdr3_aa: CASSSRAGSWETQYF